This entry features one T cell receptor (beta chain) sequence. Its target is unknown. The sample originates from a study of siplizumab effects on memory and regulatory T cells. Overall study findings and caveats: The alloresponse seemed to draw substantially on naive T cells, which appeared more diverse than memory cells. A naive or memory phenotype could not be assigned to roughly 80-97% of the proliferating CD4+ or CD8+ clones. There were only a minor fraction of alloreactive clones that mapped to unstimulated subsets.

Assay used: immunoSEQ multiplex PCR; TCRdb lists only in-frame clones, some missing. The table lists about 91,000 clones, 95% to 97% of them singletons, with approximately 0.031% in the top ten. Using a few donor pairs, the authors sequenced unstimulated naive, memory, effector memory and TEMRA subsets. The CDR3 consists of 12 residues. Trimming cost V 4 bases and J 6 bases, with 9 bases left between them. The germline CDR1 and CDR2 sequences are PRHDT and FYEKMQ (reference sequence). This sequence was found in a human donor in good health. This sequence joins TRBV13 and TRBJ1-1; possible D gene TRBD1, 5 bases. What was sequenced was naive CD4+ T cells sorted from blood. CDR3 amino acids: CASSWGRSEAFF. The CDR3 region has the DNA TGTGCCAGCAGCTGGGGCCGATCTGAAGCTTTCTTT.